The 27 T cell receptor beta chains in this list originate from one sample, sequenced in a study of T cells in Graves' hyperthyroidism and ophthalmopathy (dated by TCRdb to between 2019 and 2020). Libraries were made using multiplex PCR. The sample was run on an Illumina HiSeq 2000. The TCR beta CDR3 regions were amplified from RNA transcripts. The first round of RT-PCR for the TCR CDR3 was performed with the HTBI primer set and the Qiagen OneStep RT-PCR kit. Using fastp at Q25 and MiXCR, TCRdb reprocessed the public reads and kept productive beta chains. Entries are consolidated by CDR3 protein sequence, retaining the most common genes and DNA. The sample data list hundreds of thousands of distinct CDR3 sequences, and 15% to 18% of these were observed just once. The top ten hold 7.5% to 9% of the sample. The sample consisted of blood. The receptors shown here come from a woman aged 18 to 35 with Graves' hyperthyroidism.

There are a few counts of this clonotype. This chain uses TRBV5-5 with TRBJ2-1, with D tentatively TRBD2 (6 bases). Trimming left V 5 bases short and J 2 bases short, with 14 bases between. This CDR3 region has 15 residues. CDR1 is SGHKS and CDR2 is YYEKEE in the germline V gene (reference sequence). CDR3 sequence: CASSPTRTTYNEQFF. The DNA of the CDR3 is TGTGCCAGCAGTCCGACTAGAACCACCTACAATGAGCAGTTCTTC. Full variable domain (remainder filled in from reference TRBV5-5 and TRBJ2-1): DAGVTQSPTHLIKTRGQQVTLRCSPISGHKSVSWYQQVLGQGPQFIFQYYEKEERGRGNFPDRFSARQFPNYSSELNVNALLLGDSALYLCASSPTRTTYNEQFFGPGTRLTVL.

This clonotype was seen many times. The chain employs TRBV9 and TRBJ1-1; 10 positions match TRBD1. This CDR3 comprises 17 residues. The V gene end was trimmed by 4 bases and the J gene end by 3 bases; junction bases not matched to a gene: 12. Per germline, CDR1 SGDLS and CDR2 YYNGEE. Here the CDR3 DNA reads TGTGCCAGCAGCCCCCCCCCGAGTGGACAGGGGGACACTGAAGCTTTCTTT. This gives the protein CASSPPPSGQGDTEAFF.

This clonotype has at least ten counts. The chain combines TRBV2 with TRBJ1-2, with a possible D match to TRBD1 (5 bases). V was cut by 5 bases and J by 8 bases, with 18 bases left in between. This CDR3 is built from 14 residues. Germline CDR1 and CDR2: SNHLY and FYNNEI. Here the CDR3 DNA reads TGTGCCAGCAGTAGCGACAGCATCCGCCGGGGCTACACCTTC. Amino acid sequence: CASSSDSIRRGYTF.

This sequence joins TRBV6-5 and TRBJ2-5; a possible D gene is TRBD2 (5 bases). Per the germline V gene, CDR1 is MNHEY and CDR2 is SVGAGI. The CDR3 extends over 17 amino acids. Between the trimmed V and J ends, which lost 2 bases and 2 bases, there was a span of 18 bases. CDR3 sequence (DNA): TGTGCCAGCAGTTACCCCCCGGCTCCTGGCGGGCAAGAGACCCAGTACTTC. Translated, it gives CASSYPPAPGGQETQYF.

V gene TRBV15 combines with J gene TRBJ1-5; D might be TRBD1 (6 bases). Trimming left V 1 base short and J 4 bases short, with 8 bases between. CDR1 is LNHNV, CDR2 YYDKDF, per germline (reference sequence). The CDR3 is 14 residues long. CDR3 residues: CATSRGTANQPQHF. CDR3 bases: TGTGCCACCAGCAGAGGGACAGCTAATCAGCCCCAGCATTTT.

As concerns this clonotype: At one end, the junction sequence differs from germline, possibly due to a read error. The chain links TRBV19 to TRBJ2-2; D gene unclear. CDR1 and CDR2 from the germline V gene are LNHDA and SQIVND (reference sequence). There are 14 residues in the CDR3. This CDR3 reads CTSSIGRGTGELFF. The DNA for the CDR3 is TGTACCAGTAGTATAGGGCGCGGCACCGGGGAGCTGTTTTTT.

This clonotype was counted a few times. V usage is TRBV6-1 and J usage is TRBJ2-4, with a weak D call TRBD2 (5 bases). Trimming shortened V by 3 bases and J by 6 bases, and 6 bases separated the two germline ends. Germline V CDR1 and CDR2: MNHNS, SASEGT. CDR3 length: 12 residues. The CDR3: CASSERVNIQYF. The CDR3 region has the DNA TGTGCCAGCAGTGAGCGGGTAAACATTCAGTACTTC.

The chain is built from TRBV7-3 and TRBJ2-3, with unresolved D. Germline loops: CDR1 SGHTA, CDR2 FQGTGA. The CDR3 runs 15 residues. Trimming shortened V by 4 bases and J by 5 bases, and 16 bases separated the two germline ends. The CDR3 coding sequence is TGTGCCAGCAGCTATTTGGGTACTCGTAAAGATACGCAGTATTTT. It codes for CASSYLGTRKDTQYF.

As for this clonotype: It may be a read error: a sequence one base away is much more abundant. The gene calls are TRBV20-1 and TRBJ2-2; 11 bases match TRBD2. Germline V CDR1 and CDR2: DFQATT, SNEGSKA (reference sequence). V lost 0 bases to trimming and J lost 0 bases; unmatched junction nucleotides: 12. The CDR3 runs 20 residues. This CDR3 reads CSARDALLAGEPSNTGELFF. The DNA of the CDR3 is TGCAGTGCTAGAGATGCGCTACTAGCGGGAGAGCCTTCGAACACCGGGGAGCTGTTTTTT.

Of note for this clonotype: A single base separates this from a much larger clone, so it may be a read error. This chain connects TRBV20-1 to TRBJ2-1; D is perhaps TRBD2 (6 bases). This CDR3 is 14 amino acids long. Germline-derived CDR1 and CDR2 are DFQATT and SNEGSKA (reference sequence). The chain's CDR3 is CSALSGSSYNERFF. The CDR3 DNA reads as TGCAGTGCTCTTAGCGGAAGCTCCTACAATGAGCGGTTCTTC.

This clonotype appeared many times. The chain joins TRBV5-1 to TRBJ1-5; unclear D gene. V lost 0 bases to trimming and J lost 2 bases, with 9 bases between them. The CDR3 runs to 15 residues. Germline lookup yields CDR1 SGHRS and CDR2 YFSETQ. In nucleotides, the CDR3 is TGCGCCAGCAGCTTGGTCCCCAACGGCAATCAGCCCCAGCATTTT. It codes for CASSLVPNGNQPQHF.

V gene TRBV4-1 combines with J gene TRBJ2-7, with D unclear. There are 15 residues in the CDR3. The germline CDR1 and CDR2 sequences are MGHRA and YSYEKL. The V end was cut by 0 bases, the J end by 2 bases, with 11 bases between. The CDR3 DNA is TGCGCCAGCAGCCAAGATCGGGCCGGAGCCTACGAGCAGTACTTC. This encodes CASSQDRAGAYEQYF.

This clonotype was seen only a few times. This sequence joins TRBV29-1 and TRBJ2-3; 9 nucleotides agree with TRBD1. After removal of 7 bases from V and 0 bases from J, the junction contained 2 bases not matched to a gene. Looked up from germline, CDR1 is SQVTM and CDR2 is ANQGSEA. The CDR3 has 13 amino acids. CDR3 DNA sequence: TGCAGCGCACAGGGGGCTAGCACAGATACGCAGTATTTT. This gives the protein CSAQGASTDTQYF.

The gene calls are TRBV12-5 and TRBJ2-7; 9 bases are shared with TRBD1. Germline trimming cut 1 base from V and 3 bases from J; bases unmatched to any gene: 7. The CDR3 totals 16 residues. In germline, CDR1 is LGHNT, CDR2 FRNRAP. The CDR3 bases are TGTGCTAGTGGTTTGGGTTGGGACAGGGCAGACTACGAGCAGTACTTC. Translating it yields CASGLGWDRADYEQYF.

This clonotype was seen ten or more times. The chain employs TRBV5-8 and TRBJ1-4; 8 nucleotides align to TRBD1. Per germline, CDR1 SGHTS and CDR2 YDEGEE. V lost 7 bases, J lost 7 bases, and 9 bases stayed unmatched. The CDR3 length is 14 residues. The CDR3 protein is CASSPRTGIEKLFF. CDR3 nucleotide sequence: TGTGCCAGCTCGCCAAGGACAGGGATTGAAAAACTGTTTTTT.

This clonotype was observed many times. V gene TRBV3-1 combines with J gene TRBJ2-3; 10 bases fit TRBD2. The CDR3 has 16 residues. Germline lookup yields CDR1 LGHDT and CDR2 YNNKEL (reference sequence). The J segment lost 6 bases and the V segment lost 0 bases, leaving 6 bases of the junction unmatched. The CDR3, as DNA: TGTGCCAGCAGCCAAGAAGGAGCGGGAGGGCCGGATACGCAGTATTTT. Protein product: CASSQEGAGGPDTQYF.

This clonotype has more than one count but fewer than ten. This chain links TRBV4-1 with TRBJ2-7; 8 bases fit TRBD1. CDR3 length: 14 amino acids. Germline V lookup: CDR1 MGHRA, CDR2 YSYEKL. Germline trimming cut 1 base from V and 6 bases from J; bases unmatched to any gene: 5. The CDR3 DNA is TGCGCCAGCAGCCAAGCGCAGGGGGCAGGCGAGCAGTACTTC. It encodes CASSQAQGAGEQYF.

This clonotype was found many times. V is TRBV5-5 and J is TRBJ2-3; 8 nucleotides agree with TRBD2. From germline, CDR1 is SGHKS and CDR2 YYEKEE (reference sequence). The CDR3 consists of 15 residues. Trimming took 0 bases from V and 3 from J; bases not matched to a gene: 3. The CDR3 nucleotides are TGTGCCAGCAGCTTGGCGGGACTAGAAACAGATACGCAGTATTTT. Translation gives CASSLAGLETDTQYF.

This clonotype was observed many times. The CDR3: CAWSAQGYSGNTIYF. The DNA for the CDR3 is TGTGCCTGGAGTGCTCAGGGCTACTCTGGAAACACCATATATTTT. The J gene is TRBJ1-3, the V gene TRBV30, with TRBD1 as a possible D gene (5 bases). V was clipped by 1 base and J by 0 bases, with 10 bases between them. Per the germline V gene, CDR1 is GTSNPN and CDR2 is SVGIG (reference sequence). The CDR3 is made up of 15 amino acids.

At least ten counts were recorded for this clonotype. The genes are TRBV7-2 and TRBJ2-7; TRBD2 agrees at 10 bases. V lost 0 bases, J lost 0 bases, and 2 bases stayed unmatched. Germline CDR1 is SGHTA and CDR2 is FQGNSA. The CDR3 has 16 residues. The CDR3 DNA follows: TGTGCCAGCAGCTTAGCAGCTAGCGGGAGCTCCTACGAGCAGTACTTC. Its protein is CASSLAASGSSYEQYF.

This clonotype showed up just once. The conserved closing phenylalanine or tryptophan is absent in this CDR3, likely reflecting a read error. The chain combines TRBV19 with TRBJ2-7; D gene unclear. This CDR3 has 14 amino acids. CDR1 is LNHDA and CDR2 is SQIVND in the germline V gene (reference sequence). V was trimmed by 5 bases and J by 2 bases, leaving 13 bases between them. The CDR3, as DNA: TGTGCCAGTAGTTTGGGCCCCGTAACCTACGAGCAGTACCTC. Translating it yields CASSLGPVTYEQYL.

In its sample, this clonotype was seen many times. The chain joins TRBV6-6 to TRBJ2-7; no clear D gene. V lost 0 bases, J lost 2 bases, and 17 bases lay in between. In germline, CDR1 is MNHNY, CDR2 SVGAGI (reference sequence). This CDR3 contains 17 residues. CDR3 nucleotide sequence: TGTGCCAGCAGTTACTCGAAAGGTCTCACCAGAACCTACGAGCAGTACTTC. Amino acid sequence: CASSYSKGLTRTYEQYF.

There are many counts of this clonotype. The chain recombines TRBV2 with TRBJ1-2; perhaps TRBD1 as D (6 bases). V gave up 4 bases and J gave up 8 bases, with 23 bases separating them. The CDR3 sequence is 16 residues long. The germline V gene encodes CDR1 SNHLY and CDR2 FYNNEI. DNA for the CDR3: TGTGCCAGCAGTGTGGAGGACAGCGTTTCCTCCGAGGGCTACACCTTC. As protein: CASSVEDSVSSEGYTF.

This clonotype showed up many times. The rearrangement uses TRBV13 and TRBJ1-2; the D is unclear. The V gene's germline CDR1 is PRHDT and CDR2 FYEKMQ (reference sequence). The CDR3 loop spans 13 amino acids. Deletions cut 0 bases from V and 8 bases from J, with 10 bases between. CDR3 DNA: TGTGCCAGCAGCTTAGGAATCGGAGCGGGCTACACCTTC. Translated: CASSLGIGAGYTF.

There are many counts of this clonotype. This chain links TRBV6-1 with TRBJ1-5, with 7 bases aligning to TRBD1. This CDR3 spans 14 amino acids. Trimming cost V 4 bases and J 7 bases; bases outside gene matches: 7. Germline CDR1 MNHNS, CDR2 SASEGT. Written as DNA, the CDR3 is TGTGCCAGCAGTGGGCTGACAGGGTACCAGCCCCAGCATTTT. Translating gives CASSGLTGYQPQHF.

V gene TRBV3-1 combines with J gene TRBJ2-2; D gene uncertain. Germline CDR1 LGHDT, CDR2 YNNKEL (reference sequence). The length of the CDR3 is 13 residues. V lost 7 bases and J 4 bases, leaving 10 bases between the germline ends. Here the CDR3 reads CASTLLGTGELFF. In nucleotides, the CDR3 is TGTGCCAGCACCCTTTTGGGCACCGGGGAGCTGTTTTTT.

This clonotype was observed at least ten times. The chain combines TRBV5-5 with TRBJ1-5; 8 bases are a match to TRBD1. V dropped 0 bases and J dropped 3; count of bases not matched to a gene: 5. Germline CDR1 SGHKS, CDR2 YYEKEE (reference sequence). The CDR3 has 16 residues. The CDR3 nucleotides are TGTGCCAGCAGCTTGGAAAGGACAGGGAACAATCAGCCCCAGCATTTT. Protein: CASSLERTGNNQPQHF.